The clone carrying this T cell receptor (beta chain) appeared many times. Its antigen is currently unknown. Sorted cells numbering about 19,000 to 1,000,000, with 10%, 30% or 50% RNA, yielded the naive CD8 libraries. MiXCR, run by TCRdb on the PCR reads, gives a single entry per CDR3 protein. The sample has more than 70,000 distinct CDR3 sequences; around 23% are singletons. The V and J ends lost 0 bases and 3 bases respectively, with 7 bases between them. CDR1 and CDR2 (germline): SGHNT, YYREEE (reference sequence). The CDR3 contains 13 residues. This entry comes from a study of molecular identifiers for immune sequencing clone quantification. Overall study results and limits: Among effectors, clones above 20 RNA copies held over 99% of molecules; among naive cells, under 1%.

The chain combines TRBV5-4 with TRBJ2-7; unclear D gene. This receptor was identified in a human donor in good health. Some libraries in this study had Jurkat cell RNA spiked in. Material for sequencing was naive CD8+ T cells from blood, with Jurkat cell RNA spiked in. The subset denotes: FACS-sorted CD8+CD4-CCR7+CD45RA+ naive T cells. This CDR3 is CASSLGSNYEQYF. The DNA of the CDR3 is TGTGCCAGCAGCTTGGGGTCGAACTACGAGCAGTACTTC. Supplemented by reference TRBV5-4 and TRBJ2-7, the full variable domain reads ETGVTQSPTHLIKTRGQQVTLRCSSQSGHNTVSWYQQALGQGPQFIFQYYREEENGRGNFPPRFSGLQFPNYSSELNVNALELDDSALYLCASSLGSNYEQYFGPGTRLTVT.